Below, 10 T cell receptor beta chains from the same sample are listed, as sequenced in a study of cytomegalovirus exposure and HLA in healthy donors. Amplification used 60 Vbeta primers and 13 Jbeta primers. TCRdb keeps only in-frame clones here, not all; method: immunoSEQ multiplex PCR. The table has 110,000 or so clones, 82% seen once. The sample was PBMCs. The receptors originated from a woman between 18 and 30 years old in good health and CMV-seronegative.

This clone was observed a handful of times. The chain is built from TRBV7-2 and TRBJ1-1; D is perhaps TRBD1 (6 bases). The germline V gene encodes CDR1 SGHTA and CDR2 FQGNSA. Trimming shortened V by 6 bases and J by 8 bases, and 16 bases separated the two germline ends. The CDR3 has 13 residues. The CDR3 region has the DNA TGTGCCAGCAGGCCAAACAGGGAGGGCGAAGCTTTCTTT. This translates into CASRPNREGEAFF.

The genes are TRBV6-1 and TRBJ2-7, with TRBD2 as a possible D gene (6 bases). Germline V gives CDR1 MNHNS, CDR2 SASEGT. V lost 5 bases and J lost 2, with 13 bases in between. The length of the CDR3 is 14 residues. The CDR3 nucleotides are TGTGCCAGCAGTCGGGACTTAGAAGCCTACGAGCAGTACTTC. It specifies CASSRDLEAYEQYF.

As DNA, the CDR3 is TGTGCCAGCAGCCTCTCCTTTCTAGCGGGGGATTACAATGAGCAGTTCTTC. Translating gives CASSLSFLAGDYNEQFF. The chain couples TRBV7-7 to TRBJ2-1; 10 bases map to TRBD2. Germline assignment: CDR1 SSHAT and CDR2 FNYEAQ (reference sequence). V trimming: 5 bases; J trimming: 4 bases; junction bases outside the gene matches: 11. CDR3 length equals 17 residues.

This clone has only a few counts. The chain couples TRBV15 to TRBJ2-6, with TRBD1 matching over 9 bases. After removal of 3 bases from V and 2 bases from J, the junction contained 2 bases not matched to a gene. CDR1 is LNHNV, CDR2 YYDKDF, per germline (reference sequence). This CDR3 comprises 16 residues. The CDR3, as DNA: TGTGCCACCAGCAGTGACAGGGGGACTGGGGCCAACGTCCTGACTTTC. Protein product: CATSSDRGTGANVLTF.

The chain is built from TRBV18 and TRBJ2-5; tentative D call: TRBD1 (5 bases). V lost 2 bases and J 5 bases, leaving 9 bases between the germline ends. CDR3 size: 13 residues. Germline V gene sequence: CDR1 KGHSH, CDR2 LQKENI. CDR3 DNA sequence: TGTGCCAGCTCACCAAACAGGCACGAGACCCAGTACTTC. Encoded protein: CASSPNRHETQYF.

For this clone: The sample contains more than one DNA sequence encoding this CDR3. The chain employs TRBV4-3 and TRBJ1-2; 7 bases map to TRBD1. The CDR3 runs 13 residues. The junction had 2 bases not matched to a gene; V was cut back by 1 base and J by 6 bases. Germline-derived CDR1 and CDR2 are LGHNA and YSLEER. CDR3 sequence (DNA): TGCGCCAGCAGCCAAGGTACAGGGGATGGCTACACCTTC. Translation: CASSQGTGDGYTF.

Regarding this clone: The sample carries other DNA sequences with the same CDR3. V gene TRBV19 combines with J gene TRBJ2-1; 7 bases fit TRBD2. The length of the CDR3 is 14 residues. The ends lost 0 bases at V and 8 bases at J; junction bases unmatched: 4. CDR1 and CDR2 from the germline V gene are LNHDA and SQIVND (reference sequence). The CDR3 reads CASSIEAGLDEQFF. The DNA for the CDR3 is TGTGCCAGTAGTATAGAAGCGGGGTTGGATGAGCAGTTCTTC.

This clone occurred a few times. This chain links TRBV7-3 with TRBJ1-2; 9 bases align to TRBD1. Germline V gene lookup returns CDR1 SGHTA and CDR2 FQGTGA. This CDR3 has 14 residues. Unmatched junction bases numbered 3, after V lost 2 bases and J lost 5 bases. CDR3 DNA: TGTGCCAGCAGCTTATCGGGACAGGGTTATGGCTACACCTTC. Protein product: CASSLSGQGYGYTF.

This chain links TRBV29-1 with TRBJ2-7; 9 nucleotides match TRBD1. This CDR3 contains 15 residues. The V and J ends lost 6 bases and 5 bases, in that order; junction bases with no gene match: 14. Germline values: CDR1 SQVTM, CDR2 ANQGSEA. This chain's CDR3 is CSVSGDRERGDEQYF. The CDR3 nucleotides read TGCAGCGTCTCGGGGGACAGGGAAAGAGGAGACGAGCAGTACTTC.

This clone was seen a single time. This chain links TRBV30 with TRBJ1-6, with D uncertain. Germline V lookup: CDR1 GTSNPN, CDR2 SVGIG (reference sequence). The ends were cut back, 4 bases at V and 7 bases at J, with 20 bases in the middle. The CDR3 loop spans 16 amino acids. CDR3 in amino acids: CAWMRVEALGNSPLHF. CDR3 DNA: TGTGCCTGGATGAGGGTGGAGGCCTTAGGGAATTCACCCCTCCACTTT.